These 27 T cell receptor beta chains share one sample of origin, sequenced in a study of blood T cell repertoires in COVID-19 (dated by TCRdb to the early 2020s). Library method: the immunoSEQ multiplex PCR assay. TCRdb carries this immuneACCESS record with in-frame sequences only. Its versions omit some clonotypes, under half of them owing to an unresolved V gene in the studies checked, with the rest unexplained. The sample yields about 120,000 clones; roughly three quarters were counted once. The ten most abundant clones make up 7.9% of the sample. Source material: peripheral blood. These receptors all stem from a human donor in a cohort sampled during active COVID-19.

The V gene is TRBV28, the J gene TRBJ1-4; a weak D match, TRBD1 (5 bases). The V end was cut by 8 bases, the J end by 0 bases, with 19 bases between. CDR1 and CDR2 (germline): MDHEN, SYDVKM. This CDR3 contains 17 residues. In DNA form, the CDR3 reads TGTGCCAGCCTCCTTGGACGGGGGTATACAACTAATGAAAAACTGTTTTTT. Its translation: CASLLGRGYTTNEKLFF.

The chain employs TRBV25-1 and TRBJ2-1; 7 bases line up with TRBD1. Germline V gene lookup returns CDR1 MGHDK and CDR2 SYGVNS. This CDR3 spans 15 amino acids. With V trimmed by 4 bases and J by 5 bases, 8 bases remained unmatched. The CDR3 DNA reads TGTGCCAGCAGTGTCCCAGGGGGTAGGCACAATGAGCAGTTCTTC. Translation: CASSVPGGRHNEQFF.

J is TRBJ2-3 and V is TRBV2, with D possibly matching TRBD1 (5 bases). Trimming removed 3 bases at V and 3 bases at J, with 13 bases between. This CDR3 region has 15 residues. Germline V gives CDR1 SNHLY, CDR2 FYNNEI. The CDR3 coding sequence is TGTGCCAGCAGTGACACTTTCAGGGCTACAGATACGCAGTATTTT. As protein: CASSDTFRATDTQYF.

With regard to this clone: At the DNA level, this CDR3 is encoded by other sequences in the same sample as well. The rearrangement links TRBV6-4 to TRBJ1-2; D unresolved. CDR1 and CDR2 from the germline V gene are MRHNA and SNTAGT. V was shortened by 4 bases and J by 5 bases, with 23 bases between the two germline ends. The CDR3 covers 17 residues. The CDR3 nucleotides are TGTGCCAGCAGTGTAGAGGGAGGGAGACCTAGCCCGTATGGCTACACCTTC. Translating it yields CASSVEGGRPSPYGYTF.

Only one count was recorded for this clone. The V and J genes are TRBV15 and TRBJ2-7; tentative D call: TRBD2 (6 bases). V was trimmed by 6 bases and J by 1 base, leaving 22 bases between them. The CDR3 totals 17 residues. The germline CDR1 and CDR2 sequences are LNHNV and YYDKDF (reference sequence). The CDR3 loop is CATRGRSGADVSYEQYF. The CDR3 nucleotides read TGTGCCACCAGGGGAAGGTCGGGAGCTGACGTTTCCTACGAGCAGTACTTC.

The chain has TRBV2 and TRBJ1-2, with D uncertain. Germline CDR1 SNHLY, CDR2 FYNNEI. This CDR3 is built from 10 residues. Trimming removed 9 bases at V and 8 bases at J, with 10 bases between. The chain's CDR3 is CASERVGYTF. The CDR3 bases are TGTGCCAGTGAGAGGGTCGGCTACACCTTC.

The chain is built from TRBV6-5 and TRBJ2-5, with TRBD2 matching 9 bases. J was trimmed by 8 bases and V by 8 bases; bases with no gene match: 12. The CDR3 length is 14 residues. The V gene's germline CDR1 is MNHEY and CDR2 SVGAGI. The chain's CDR3 is CASWRGTSSATQYF. The CDR3 region has the DNA TGTGCCAGCTGGAGGGGGACTAGCTCGGCAACCCAGTACTTC.

With regard to this clone: Other DNA sequences in this sample translate to the same CDR3. The CDR3 region is CASQSRDNAYEQYF. CDR3 nucleotides: TGTGCTAGTCAGTCCCGGGACAACGCCTACGAGCAGTACTTC. The V call is TRBV19, the J call TRBJ2-7; D possibly corresponds to TRBD1 (6 bases). This CDR3 comprises 14 residues. Germline V CDR1 and CDR2: LNHDA, SQIVND (reference sequence).

The CDR3: CASSFGGVDGNTIYF. In nucleotides, the CDR3 is TGTGCCAGCAGCTTCGGAGGAGTCGATGGAAACACCATATATTTT. J is TRBJ1-3 and V is TRBV7-2; D gene uncertain. Looked up from germline, CDR1 is SGHTA and CDR2 is FQGNSA. V lost 3 bases, J lost 3 bases, and 12 bases lay in between. The CDR3 consists of 15 residues.

This chain connects TRBV19 to TRBJ2-7; no definite D call. The CDR3 is 14 residues long. The V end was cut by 3 bases, the J end by 6 bases, with 15 bases between. Germline V gives CDR1 LNHDA, CDR2 SQIVND (reference sequence). The CDR3 nucleotides read TGTGCCAGTAGTATTTCCGAAGTCCTCAGCGAGCAGTACTTC. Translated: CASSISEVLSEQYF.

This sequence joins TRBV28 and TRBJ2-7; no clear D gene. V was pared by 3 bases and J by 0 bases, with 9 bases between. The CDR3 sequence is 14 residues long. Germline V CDR1 and CDR2: MDHEN, SYDVKM. The CDR3 loop is CASSLTLSSYEQYF. The CDR3 DNA sequence: TGTGCCAGCAGTTTGACACTTTCCTCCTACGAGCAGTACTTC.

This chain connects TRBV7-2 to TRBJ2-7, with 13 bases that match TRBD2. The CDR3 extends over 15 amino acids. Germline V gene data show CDR1 as SGHTA and CDR2 as FQGNSA. The ends lost 1 base at V and 4 bases at J; junction bases unmatched: 1. CDR3 nucleotide sequence: TGTGCCAGCAGCTTAGAACTAGCGGGGGGGTACGAGCAGTACTTC. Translated: CASSLELAGGYEQYF.

This clone was counted between two and nine times. The V call is TRBV19, the J call TRBJ1-1; 7 nucleotides match TRBD1. Germline V gene sequence: CDR1 LNHDA, CDR2 SQIVND (reference sequence). The CDR3 runs to 15 residues. Germline trimming cut 5 bases from V and 5 bases from J; bases unmatched to any gene: 11. The CDR3 nucleotides read TGTGCCAGTAGTGGGACTCACAGGGGTTTGACTGAAGCTTTCTTT. It is translated as CASSGTHRGLTEAFF.

J is TRBJ1-2 and V is TRBV14; D might be TRBD1 (6 bases). The V gene's germline CDR1 is SGHDN and CDR2 FVKESK. Trimming pared 0 bases from V and 8 bases from J, leaving 16 bases between. The CDR3 spans 15 residues. The CDR3 DNA sequence: TGTGCCAGCAGCCAAGATTTTGGGGCAGGGGTCGGCTACACCTTC. Protein sequence: CASSQDFGAGVGYTF.

This sequence joins TRBV28 and TRBJ1-5; D is unclear. The V end lost 3 bases, the J end lost 0 bases, and 9 bases lay between the germline ends. From germline, CDR1 is MDHEN and CDR2 SYDVKM. This CDR3 has 15 amino acids. CDR3 DNA sequence: TGTGCCAGCAGTTTCGGTCAGGCTAGCAATCAGCCCCAGCATTTT. This translates into CASSFGQASNQPQHF.

This clone showed up just a few times. The chain couples TRBV6-1 to TRBJ1-1; D unresolved. V was cut by 2 bases and J by 7 bases, with 11 bases left in between. CDR3 size: 13 residues. From germline, CDR1 is MNHNS and CDR2 SASEGT. The CDR3 region has the DNA TGTGCCAGCAGTGAACGGGAGTCGGGTGAAGCTTTCTTT. Encoded protein: CASSERESGEAFF.

The chain couples TRBV27 to TRBJ1-1, with a possible D match to TRBD1 (5 bases). The CDR3 spans 15 residues. V dropped 3 bases and J dropped 0 bases, with 11 bases sitting between them. Germline values: CDR1 MNHEY, CDR2 SMNVEV (reference sequence). CDR3 sequence reads: CASSFGGAVNTEAFF. CDR3 sequence (DNA): TGTGCCAGCAGTTTCGGAGGGGCCGTGAACACTGAAGCTTTCTTT.

With respect to this clone: This sample includes further DNA sequences coding for the same CDR3. The CDR3 is CASSLGQGFHEQYF. The CDR3 region has the DNA TGCGCCAGCAGCTTGGGACAGGGTTTCCACGAGCAGTACTTC. The chain recombines TRBV5-1 with TRBJ2-7; TRBD1 matches 7 bases. There are 14 residues in the CDR3. After removal of 0 bases from V and 5 bases from J, the junction contained 5 bases not matched to a gene. The germline V gene encodes CDR1 SGHRS and CDR2 YFSETQ.

This chain links TRBV19 with TRBJ2-2, with 9 bases aligning to TRBD1. Looked up from germline, CDR1 is LNHDA and CDR2 is SQIVND (reference sequence). Unmatched junction bases numbered 9, after V lost 4 bases and J lost 6 bases. The CDR3 is 16 residues long. CDR3 amino acids: CASSNPGQGSSGELFF. CDR3 sequence (DNA): TGTGCCAGTAGTAATCCGGGACAGGGAAGCTCCGGGGAGCTGTTTTTT.

This clone was observed once. The chain links TRBV5-6 to TRBJ1-5; a weak D match, TRBD1 (6 bases). This CDR3 has 14 amino acids. Trimming took 0 bases from V and 4 from J, leaving 8 bases between them. Germline lookup yields CDR1 SGHDT and CDR2 YYEEEE. The CDR3 nucleotides read TGTGCCAGCAGCTTGGGACAGGTTAATCAGCCCCAGCATTTT. Translation gives CASSLGQVNQPQHF.

The V gene is TRBV19, the J gene TRBJ2-7; 11 nucleotides agree with TRBD1. V trimming: 6 bases; J trimming: 6 bases; junction bases outside the gene matches: 7. The length of the CDR3 is 14 residues. CDR1 is LNHDA, CDR2 SQIVND, per germline (reference sequence). The CDR3 reads CASRFGQGAGEQYF. CDR3 coding DNA: TGTGCCAGTAGATTCGGACAGGGGGCCGGCGAGCAGTACTTC.

Here the CDR3 DNA reads TGTGCCAGCAGCCCGGGACAGAATCAAATCTATGGCTACACCTTC. This gives the protein CASSPGQNQIYGYTF. V and J are TRBV11-2 and TRBJ1-2, with TRBD1 identical over 7 bases. The CDR3 spans 15 residues. Germline V CDR1 and CDR2: SGHAT, FQNNGV. Trimming at V came to 5 bases and at J to 4 bases, leaving 10 bases not matched to a gene.

This clone was detected only a few times. The chain carries TRBV2 and TRBJ2-7; D might be TRBD2 (6 bases). The ends were cut back, 4 bases at V and 0 bases at J, with 10 bases in the middle. The CDR3 has 14 amino acids. The germline V gene encodes CDR1 SNHLY and CDR2 FYNNEI. CDR3 bases: TGTGCCAGCAGTGCTAGCGCGAGCTCCTACGAGCAGTACTTC. Its translation: CASSASASSYEQYF.

The chain links TRBV5-1 to TRBJ1-2; TRBD1 might be the D (6 bases). The CDR3 has 13 amino acids. Germline V gene sequence: CDR1 SGHRS, CDR2 YFSETQ. The V gene lost 4 bases and the J gene lost 3 bases, with 10 bases spanning the gap. In DNA form, the CDR3 reads TGCGCCAGCAGCCCTAAGGGGGACTATGGCTACACCTTC. Its protein is CASSPKGDYGYTF.

The chain carries TRBV5-1 and TRBJ1-1; 7 nucleotides match TRBD1. This CDR3 is built from 14 residues. The germline V gene encodes CDR1 SGHRS and CDR2 YFSETQ. V lost 4 bases, J lost 1 base, and 4 bases stayed unmatched. The CDR3 region is CASSTTGWNTEAFF. The CDR3 DNA sequence: TGCGCCAGCAGCACGACAGGGTGGAACACTGAAGCTTTCTTT.

This clone was picked up a small number of times. This CDR3 reads CASSYRTGTAEAFF. CDR3 DNA sequence: TGCGCCAGCAGCTACCGGACAGGGACGGCTGAAGCTTTCTTT. J is TRBJ1-1 and V is TRBV5-1; 8 bases are a match to TRBD1. This CDR3 has 14 amino acids. Germline V gene lookup returns CDR1 SGHRS and CDR2 YFSETQ. V lost 3 bases to trimming and J lost 6 bases; unmatched junction nucleotides: 7.

The rearrangement links TRBV6-5 to TRBJ1-2; a possible D gene is TRBD1 (6 bases). Per germline, CDR1 MNHEY and CDR2 SVGAGI. There are 14 residues in the CDR3. The V end lost 6 bases, the J end lost 3 bases, and 14 bases lay between the germline ends. In nucleotides, the CDR3 is TGTGCCAGCAGAGCTTCACAGGGCTACTATGGCTACACCTTC. The encoded protein is CASRASQGYYGYTF.